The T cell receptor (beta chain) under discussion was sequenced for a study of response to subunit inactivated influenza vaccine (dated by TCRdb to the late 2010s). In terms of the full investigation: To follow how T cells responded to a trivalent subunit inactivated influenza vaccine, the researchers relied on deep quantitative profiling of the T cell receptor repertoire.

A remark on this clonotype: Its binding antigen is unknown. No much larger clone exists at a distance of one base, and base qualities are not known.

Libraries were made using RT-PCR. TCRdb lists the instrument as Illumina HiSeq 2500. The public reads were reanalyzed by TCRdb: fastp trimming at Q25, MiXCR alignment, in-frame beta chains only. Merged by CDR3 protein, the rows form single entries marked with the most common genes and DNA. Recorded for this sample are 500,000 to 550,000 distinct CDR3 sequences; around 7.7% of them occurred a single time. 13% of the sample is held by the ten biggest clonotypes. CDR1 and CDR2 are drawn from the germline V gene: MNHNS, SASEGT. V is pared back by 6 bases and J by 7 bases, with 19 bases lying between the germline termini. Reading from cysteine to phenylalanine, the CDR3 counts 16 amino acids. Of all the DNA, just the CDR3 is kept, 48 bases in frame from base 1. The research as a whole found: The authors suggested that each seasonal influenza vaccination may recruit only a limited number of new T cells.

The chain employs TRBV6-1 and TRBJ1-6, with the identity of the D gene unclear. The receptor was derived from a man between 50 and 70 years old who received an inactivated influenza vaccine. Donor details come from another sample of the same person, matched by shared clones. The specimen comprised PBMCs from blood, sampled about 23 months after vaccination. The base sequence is TGTGCCAGCAGCGAGGGCGACCGGGTGGGGAATTCACCCCTCCACTTT. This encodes CASSEGDRVGNSPLHF.